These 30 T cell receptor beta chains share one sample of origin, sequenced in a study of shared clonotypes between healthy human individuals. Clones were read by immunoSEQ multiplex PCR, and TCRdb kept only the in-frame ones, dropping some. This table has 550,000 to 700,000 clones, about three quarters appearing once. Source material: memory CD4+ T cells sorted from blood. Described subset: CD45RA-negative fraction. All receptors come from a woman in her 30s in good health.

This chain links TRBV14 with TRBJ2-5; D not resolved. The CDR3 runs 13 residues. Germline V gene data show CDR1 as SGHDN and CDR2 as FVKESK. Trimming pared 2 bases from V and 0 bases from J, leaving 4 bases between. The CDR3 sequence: CASSQSHQETQYF. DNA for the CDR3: TGTGCCAGCAGCCAATCACACCAAGAGACCCAGTACTTC.

CDR3 loop: CASSTTGTSGRGNEQFF. CDR3 in DNA: TGCGCCAGCAGCACAACCGGGACTAGCGGGAGGGGGAATGAGCAGTTCTTC. This chain connects TRBV5-1 to TRBJ2-1; 16 nucleotides agree with TRBD2. The CDR3 has 17 amino acids. Per germline, CDR1 SGHRS and CDR2 YFSETQ. V shed 4 bases, J shed 7 bases, and the junction held 8 bases outside the gene matches.

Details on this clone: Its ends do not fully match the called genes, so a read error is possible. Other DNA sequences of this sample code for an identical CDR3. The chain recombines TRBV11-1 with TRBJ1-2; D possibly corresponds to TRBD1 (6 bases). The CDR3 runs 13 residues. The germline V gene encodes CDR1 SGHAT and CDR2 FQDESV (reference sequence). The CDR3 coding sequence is TGTGCCAGCAGCCACCGGACAGATAATGGTTACACCTTC. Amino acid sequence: CASSHRTDNGYTF.

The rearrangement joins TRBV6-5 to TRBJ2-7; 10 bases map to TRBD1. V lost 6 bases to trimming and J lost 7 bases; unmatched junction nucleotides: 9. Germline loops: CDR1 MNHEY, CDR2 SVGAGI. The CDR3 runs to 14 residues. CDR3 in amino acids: CASRTRQGANEQYF. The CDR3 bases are TGTGCCAGCAGGACGAGACAGGGGGCGAATGAGCAGTACTTC.

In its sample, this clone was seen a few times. The CDR3 nucleotides read TGTGCCAGCAGCTCCGGGACAGGGGGCTACGAGCAGTACTTC. This gives the protein CASSSGTGGYEQYF. This chain joins TRBV7-8 and TRBJ2-7; 11 positions agree with TRBD1. The CDR3 totals 14 residues. J lost 3 bases, V lost 4 bases, and 2 bases had no gene match. CDR1 and CDR2 from the germline V gene are SGHVS and FQNEAQ.

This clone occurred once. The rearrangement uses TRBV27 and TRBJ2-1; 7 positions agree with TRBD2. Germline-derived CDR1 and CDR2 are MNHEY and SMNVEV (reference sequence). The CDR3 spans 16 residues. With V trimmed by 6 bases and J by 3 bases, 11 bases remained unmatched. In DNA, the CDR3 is TGTGCCAGCAGACCCGTCAGCGGGGACCGCTACAATGAGCAGTTCTTC. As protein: CASRPVSGDRYNEQFF.

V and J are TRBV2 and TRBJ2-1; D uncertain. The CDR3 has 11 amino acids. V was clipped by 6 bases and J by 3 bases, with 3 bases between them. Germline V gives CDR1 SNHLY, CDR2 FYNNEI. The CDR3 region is CASRDYNEQFF. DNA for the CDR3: TGTGCCAGCAGGGACTACAATGAGCAGTTCTTC.

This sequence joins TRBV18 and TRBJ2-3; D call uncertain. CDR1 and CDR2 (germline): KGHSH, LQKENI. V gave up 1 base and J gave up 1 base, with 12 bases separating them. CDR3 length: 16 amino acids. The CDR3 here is CASSPLGGFGTDTQYF. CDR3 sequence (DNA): TGTGCCAGCTCACCACTCGGTGGCTTCGGCACAGATACGCAGTATTTT.

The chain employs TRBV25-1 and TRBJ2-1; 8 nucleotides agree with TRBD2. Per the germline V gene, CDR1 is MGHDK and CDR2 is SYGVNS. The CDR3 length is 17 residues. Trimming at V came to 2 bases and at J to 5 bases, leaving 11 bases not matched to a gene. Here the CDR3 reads CASSEKMGVAGNNEQFF. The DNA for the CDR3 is TGTGCCAGCAGTGAAAAAATGGGGGTAGCGGGAAACAATGAGCAGTTCTTC.

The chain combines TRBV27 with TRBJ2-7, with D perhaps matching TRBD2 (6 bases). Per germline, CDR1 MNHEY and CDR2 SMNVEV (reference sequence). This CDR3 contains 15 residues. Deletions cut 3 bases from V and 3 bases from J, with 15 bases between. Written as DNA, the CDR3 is TGTGCCAGCAGTTTGTCCGGGAGTACATTCTACGAGCAGTACTTC. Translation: CASSLSGSTFYEQYF.

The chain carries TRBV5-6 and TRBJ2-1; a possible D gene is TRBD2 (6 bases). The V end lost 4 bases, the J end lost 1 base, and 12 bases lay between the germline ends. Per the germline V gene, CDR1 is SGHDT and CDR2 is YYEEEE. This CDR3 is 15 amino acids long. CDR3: CASSPGLESYNEQFF. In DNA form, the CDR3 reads TGTGCCAGCAGCCCGGGACTGGAATCCTACAATGAGCAGTTCTTC.

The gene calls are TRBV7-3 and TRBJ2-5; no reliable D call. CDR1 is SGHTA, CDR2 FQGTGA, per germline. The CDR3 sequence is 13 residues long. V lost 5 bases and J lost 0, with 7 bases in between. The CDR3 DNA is TGTGCCAGCAGCAAAAGCTACCAAGAGACCCAGTACTTC. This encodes CASSKSYQETQYF.

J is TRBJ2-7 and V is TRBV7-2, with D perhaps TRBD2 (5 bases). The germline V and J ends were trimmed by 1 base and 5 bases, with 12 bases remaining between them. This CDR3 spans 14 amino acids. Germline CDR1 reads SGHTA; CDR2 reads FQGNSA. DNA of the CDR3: TGTGCCAGCAGCTTAGGCCGCGAGGGCCACGAGCAGTACTTC. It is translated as CASSLGREGHEQYF. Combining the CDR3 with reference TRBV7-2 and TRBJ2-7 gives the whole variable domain GAGVSQSPSNKVTEKGKDVELRCDPISGHTALYWYRQSLGQGLEFLIYFQGNSAPDKSGLPSDRFSAERTGGSVSTLTIQRTQQEDSAVYLCASSLGREGHEQYFGPGTRLTVT.

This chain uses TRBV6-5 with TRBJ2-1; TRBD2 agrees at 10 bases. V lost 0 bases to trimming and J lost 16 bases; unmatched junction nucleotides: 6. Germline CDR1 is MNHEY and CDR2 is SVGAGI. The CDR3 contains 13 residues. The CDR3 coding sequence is TGTGCCAGCAGTTACTCGAGCGGGAGGGCCAAATTCTTC. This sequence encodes CASSYSSGRAKFF.

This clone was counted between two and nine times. CDR3 DNA: TGTGCCAGCAGCAAAGCCACGGGAGGGCCGTACGAGCAGTACTTC. Translation gives CASSKATGGPYEQYF. The V gene is TRBV21-1, the J gene TRBJ2-5; the table assigns TRBD2, which was not confirmed against the DNA. Judging by the DNA end, TRBJ2-7 fits better; the J call may be wrong. TRBV21-1 is marked as a pseudogene. The CDR3 covers 15 residues.

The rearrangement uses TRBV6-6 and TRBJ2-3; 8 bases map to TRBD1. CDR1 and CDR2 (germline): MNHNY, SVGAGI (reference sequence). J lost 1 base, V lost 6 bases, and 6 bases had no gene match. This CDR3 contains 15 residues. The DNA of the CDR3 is TGTGCCAGCAGCGGAGCAGGGGGCCGCACAGATACGCAGTATTTT. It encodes CASSGAGGRTDTQYF.

This chain's CDR3 is CASSPNRGGGTDTQYF. Written as DNA, the CDR3 is TGTGCCAGCAGTCCTAACAGGGGCGGAGGCACAGATACGCAGTATTTT. This chain connects TRBV11-2 to TRBJ2-3, with 7 bases aligning to TRBD1. The V gene's germline CDR1 is SGHAT and CDR2 FQNNGV. J lost 1 base, V lost 6 bases, and 10 bases had no gene match. The CDR3 length is 16 residues.

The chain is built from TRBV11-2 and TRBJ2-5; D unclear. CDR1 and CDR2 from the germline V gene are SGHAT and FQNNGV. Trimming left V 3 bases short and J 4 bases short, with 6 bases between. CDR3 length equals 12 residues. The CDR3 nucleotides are TGTGCCAGCAGCTTCGACGGAGAGACCCAGTACTTC. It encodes CASSFDGETQYF.

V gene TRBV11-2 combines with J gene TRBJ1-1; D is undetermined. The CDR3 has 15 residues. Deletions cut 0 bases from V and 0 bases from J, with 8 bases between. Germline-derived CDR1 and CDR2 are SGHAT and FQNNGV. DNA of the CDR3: TGTGCCAGCAGCTTAGATAGGTTGATGAACACTGAAGCTTTCTTT. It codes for CASSLDRLMNTEAFF.

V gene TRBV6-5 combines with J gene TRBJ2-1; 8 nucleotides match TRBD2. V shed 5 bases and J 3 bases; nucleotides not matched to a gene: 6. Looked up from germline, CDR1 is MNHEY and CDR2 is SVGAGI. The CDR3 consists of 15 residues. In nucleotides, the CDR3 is TGTGCCAGCAGTACACGAGCGGGGGTCTACAATGAGCAGTTCTTC. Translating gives CASSTRAGVYNEQFF.

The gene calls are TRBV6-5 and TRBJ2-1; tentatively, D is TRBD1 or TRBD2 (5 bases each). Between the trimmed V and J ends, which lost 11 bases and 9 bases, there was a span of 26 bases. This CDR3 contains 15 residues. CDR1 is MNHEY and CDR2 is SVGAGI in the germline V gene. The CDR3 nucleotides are TGTGCCTTTTCCCTCCGGGGCGGAGTACTAATTGAGCAGTTCTTC. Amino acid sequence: CAFSLRGGVLIEQFF.

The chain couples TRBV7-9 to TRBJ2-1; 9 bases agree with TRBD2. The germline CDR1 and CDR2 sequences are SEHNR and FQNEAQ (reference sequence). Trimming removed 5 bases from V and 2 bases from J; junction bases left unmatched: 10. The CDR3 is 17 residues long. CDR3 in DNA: TGTGCCAGCAGCCAAGATAGCGGGAGACGACCCTACAATGAGCAGTTCTTC. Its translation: CASSQDSGRRPYNEQFF.

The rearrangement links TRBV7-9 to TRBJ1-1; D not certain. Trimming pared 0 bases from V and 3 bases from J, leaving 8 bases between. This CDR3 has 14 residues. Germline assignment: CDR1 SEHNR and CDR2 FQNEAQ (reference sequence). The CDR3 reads CASSLARGHTEAFF. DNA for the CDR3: TGTGCCAGCAGCTTAGCGCGTGGGCACACTGAAGCTTTCTTT.

The CDR3 loop is CAIRTGGDEQFF. For the CDR3, the DNA is TGTGCCATCAGGACAGGGGGCGATGAGCAGTTCTTC. The chain recombines TRBV10-3 with TRBJ2-1, with TRBD1 matching 10 bases. The CDR3 totals 12 residues. V dropped 6 bases and J dropped 8; count of bases not matched to a gene: 1. Germline CDR1 is ENHRY and CDR2 is SYGVKD.

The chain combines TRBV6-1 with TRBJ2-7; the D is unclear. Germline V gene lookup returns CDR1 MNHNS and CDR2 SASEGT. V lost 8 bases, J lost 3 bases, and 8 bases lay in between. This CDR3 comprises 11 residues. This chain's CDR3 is CASLAVYEQYF. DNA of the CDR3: TGTGCCAGCCTCGCGGTCTACGAGCAGTACTTC.

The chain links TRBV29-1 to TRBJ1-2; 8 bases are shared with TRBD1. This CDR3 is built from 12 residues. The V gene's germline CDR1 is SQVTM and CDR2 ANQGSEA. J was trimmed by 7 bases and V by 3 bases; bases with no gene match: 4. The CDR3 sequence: CSVDPQGAGYTF. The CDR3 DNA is TGCAGCGTTGATCCGCAGGGGGCTGGCTACACCTTC.

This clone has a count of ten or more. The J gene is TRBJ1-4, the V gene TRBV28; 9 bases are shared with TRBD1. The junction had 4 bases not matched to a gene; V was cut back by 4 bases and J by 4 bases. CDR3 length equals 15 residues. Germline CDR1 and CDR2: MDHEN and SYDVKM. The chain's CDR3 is CASSYPGQGNEKLFF. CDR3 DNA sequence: TGTGCCAGCAGTTATCCGGGACAGGGTAATGAAAAACTGTTTTTT.

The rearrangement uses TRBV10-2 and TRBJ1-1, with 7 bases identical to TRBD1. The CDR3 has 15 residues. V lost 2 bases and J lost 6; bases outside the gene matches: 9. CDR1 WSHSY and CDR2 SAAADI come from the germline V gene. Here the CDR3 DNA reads TGCGCCAGCAGTGAGGGGTTGAGGGGGCCGGCTGAAGCTTTCTTT. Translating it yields CASSEGLRGPAEAFF.

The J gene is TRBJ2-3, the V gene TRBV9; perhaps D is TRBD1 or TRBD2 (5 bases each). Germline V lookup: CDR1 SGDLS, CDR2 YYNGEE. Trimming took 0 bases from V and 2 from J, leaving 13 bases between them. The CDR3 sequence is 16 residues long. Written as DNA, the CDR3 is TGTGCCAGCAGCGTAGGAATAGGGACCCTCACAGATACGCAGTATTTT. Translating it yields CASSVGIGTLTDTQYF.

This CDR3 is CATLSGRGNEQYF. The CDR3 nucleotides are TGTGCCACCCTTAGCGGGAGAGGAAACGAGCAGTACTTC. The chain combines TRBV28 with TRBJ2-7; 9 nucleotides line up with TRBD2. The germline gives CDR1 MDHEN, CDR2 SYDVKM. V gave up 10 bases and J gave up 5 bases; unmatched junction bases: 9. The CDR3 sequence is 13 residues long.